This passage covers 27 T cell receptor beta chains from one sample sequenced in a study of blood T cell repertoires in COVID-19. TCRdb's copy holds only in-frame clones and misses some; the assay was immunoSEQ multiplex PCR. Here the sample spans tens of thousands of clones, around 90% being singletons. The sample comprised peripheral blood. These receptors originate from a man between 60 and 75 years old with active COVID-19.

This clone was recorded only once. The chain has TRBV2 and TRBJ1-5; TRBD1 agrees at 9 bases. The CDR3 length is 14 residues. Germline trimming cut 8 bases from V and 6 bases from J; bases unmatched to any gene: 8. Germline CDR1 reads SNHLY; CDR2 reads FYNNEI. This CDR3 is CASARGQGSQPQHF. In DNA form, the CDR3 reads TGTGCCAGCGCGCGGGGACAGGGAAGTCAGCCCCAGCATTTT.

The V call is TRBV5-6, the J call TRBJ2-1; D is perhaps TRBD1 (5 bases). The V and J ends lost 6 bases and 12 bases respectively, with 19 bases between them. CDR1 is SGHDT, CDR2 YYEEEE, per germline. This CDR3 spans 13 amino acids. The CDR3 coding sequence is TGTGCCAGCACCCTTGAATGGGGCCCGCGGCAGTTCTTC. The encoded protein is CASTLEWGPRQFF.

The rearrangement joins TRBV15 to TRBJ2-3; D remains unclear. Trimming pared 7 bases from V and 2 bases from J, leaving 10 bases between. The CDR3 has 13 amino acids. From germline, CDR1 is LNHNV and CDR2 YYDKDF (reference sequence). The CDR3 is CATTLQTTDTQYF. CDR3 nucleotide sequence: TGTGCCACCACCTTACAAACCACAGATACGCAGTATTTT.

The chain carries TRBV2 and TRBJ1-2; 7 nucleotides match TRBD1. Germline lookup yields CDR1 SNHLY and CDR2 FYNNEI. Germline trimming cut 7 bases from V and 7 bases from J; bases unmatched to any gene: 9. There are 13 residues in the CDR3. The CDR3 here is CASTEEGAGGYTF. The CDR3, as DNA: TGTGCCAGCACCGAGGAGGGGGCAGGTGGCTACACCTTC.

CDR3 sequence: CASSWDISYEQYF. The CDR3 nucleotides read TGTGCCAGCAGCTGGGACATAAGCTACGAGCAGTACTTC. This rearrangement joins TRBV3-1 (or the pseudogene TRBV3-2) to TRBJ2-7, with D tentatively TRBD1 (6 bases). Trimming took off 5 bases at V and 3 bases at J, with 11 bases between the two ends. The CDR3 loop spans 13 amino acids. The germline gives CDR1 LGHDT, CDR2 YNNKEL (reference sequence).

The chain recombines TRBV2 with TRBJ2-2; 11 nucleotides line up with TRBD1. Germline assignment: CDR1 SNHLY and CDR2 FYNNEI. This CDR3 has 14 residues. With V trimmed by 6 bases and J by 5 bases, 2 bases remained unmatched. In DNA form, the CDR3 reads TGTGCCAGCAGCGGGACAGGGGGAACCGGGGAGCTGTTTTTT. As protein: CASSGTGGTGELFF.

The chain has TRBV6-5 and TRBJ2-1; D not certain. The V gene lost 7 bases and the J gene lost 0 bases, with 7 bases spanning the gap. Germline CDR1 and CDR2: MNHEY and SVGAGI. The CDR3 is 13 amino acids. The CDR3 DNA follows: TGTGCCAGCACTTCGGGCTCCTACAATGAGCAGTTCTTC. This gives the protein CASTSGSYNEQFF.

The chain carries TRBV5-1 and TRBJ2-7, with D possibly TRBD1 on 5 matching bases. V lost 0 bases to trimming and J lost 2 bases, with 9 bases between them. Germline V gene sequence: CDR1 SGHRS, CDR2 YFSETQ. This CDR3 is 14 amino acids long. The CDR3 spells CASSLGTPTYEQYF. CDR3 nucleotide sequence: TGCGCCAGCAGCTTGGGGACACCGACCTACGAGCAGTACTTC.

The chain couples TRBV11-2 to TRBJ1-2; tentative D call: TRBD1 (6 bases). Trimming shortened V by 1 base and J by 7 bases, and 19 bases separated the two germline ends. Germline values: CDR1 SGHAT, CDR2 FQNNGV. This CDR3 is built from 16 residues. CDR3 loop: CASSLVAGASTGGYTF. For the CDR3, the DNA is TGTGCCAGCAGCTTAGTGGCAGGGGCTAGCACTGGTGGCTACACCTTC. The complete variable domain, with remaining parts taken from reference TRBV11-2 and TRBJ1-2, reads EAGVAQSPRYKIIEKRQSVAFWCNPISGHATLYWYQQILGQGPKLLIQFQNNGVVDDSQLPKDRFSAERLKGVDSTLKIQPAKLEDSAVYLCASSLVAGASTGGYTFGSGTRLTVV.

The CDR3: CASSPASGSYEQYF. CDR3 DNA: TGTGCCAGCTCACCAGCTAGCGGGTCCTACGAGCAGTACTTC. The rearrangement links TRBV18 to TRBJ2-7; 8 bases are shared with TRBD2. J was trimmed by 1 base and V by 2 bases; bases with no gene match: 1. CDR1 and CDR2 from the germline V gene are KGHSH and LQKENI. The CDR3 has 14 residues. The whole variable domain, remainder taken from reference TRBV18 and TRBJ2-7, is NAGVMQNPRHLVRRRGQEARLRCSPMKGHSHVYWYRQLPEEGLKFMVYLQKENIIDESGMPKERFSAEFPKEGPSILRIQQVVRGDSAAYFCASSPASGSYEQYFGPGTRLTVT.

This clone appeared a single time. CDR3 nucleotide sequence: TGCGCCAGCAGCCGCGGACAGGGGGGACACTACGAGCAGTACTTC. Amino acid sequence: CASSRGQGGHYEQYF. The chain combines TRBV4-1 with TRBJ2-7; TRBD1 agrees at 10 bases. The germline V gene encodes CDR1 MGHRA and CDR2 YSYEKL. The CDR3 has 15 residues. With V trimmed by 4 bases and J by 3 bases, 6 bases remained unmatched.

The genes are TRBV6-1 and TRBJ2-3; D ambiguous. The CDR3 has 13 amino acids. Germline loops: CDR1 MNHNS, CDR2 SASEGT. Trimming removed 3 bases at V and 3 bases at J, with 7 bases between. This chain's CDR3 is CASSDPFTDTQYF. In DNA, the CDR3 is TGTGCCAGCAGTGACCCTTTTACAGATACGCAGTATTTT.

This chain links TRBV19 with TRBJ1-2, with TRBD1 identical over 7 bases. The J segment lost 4 bases and the V segment lost 7 bases, leaving 9 bases of the junction unmatched. This CDR3 contains 14 residues. CDR1 and CDR2 (germline): LNHDA, SQIVND (reference sequence). CDR3 DNA: TGTGCCAGTAATCCAGGACAGGCACTCTATGGCTACACCTTC. Protein product: CASNPGQALYGYTF.

The chain employs TRBV19 and TRBJ1-2, with D possibly being TRBD1 (6 bases). This CDR3 region has 14 residues. V lost 4 bases to trimming and J lost 8 bases, with 17 bases between them. CDR1 and CDR2 from the germline V gene are LNHDA and SQIVND (reference sequence). The CDR3 spells CASSTPGAFWGYTF. Here the CDR3 DNA reads TGTGCCAGTAGTACTCCAGGGGCGTTTTGGGGCTACACCTTC.

This clone was seen more than once but under ten times. The chain employs TRBV2 and TRBJ2-7; 12 nucleotides agree with TRBD1. V was clipped by 6 bases and J by 6 bases; unmatched bases: 6. The germline V gene has CDR1 SNHLY and CDR2 FYNNEI. The CDR3 is made up of 14 amino acids. The CDR3 DNA sequence: TGTGCCAGCAGGACCGGGACAGGGGGCGGCGAGCAGTACTTC. Translating it yields CASRTGTGGGEQYF. Using reference TRBV2 and TRBJ2-7 for the parts outside the CDR3, the full variable domain is EPEVTQTPSHQVTQMGQEVILRCVPISNHLYFYWYRQILGQKVEFLVSFYNNEISEKSEIFDDQFSVERPDGSNFTLKIRSTKLEDSAMYFCASRTGTGGGEQYFGPGTRLTVT.

The V and J genes are TRBV30 and TRBJ1-2; a possible D gene is TRBD1 (5 bases). Trimming left V 5 bases short and J 0 bases short, with 13 bases between. The CDR3 is made up of 14 amino acids. CDR1 and CDR2 (germline): GTSNPN, SVGIG (reference sequence). The CDR3 loop is CAWVRTGTNYGYTF. In nucleotides, the CDR3 is TGTGCCTGGGTCCGCACAGGAACTAACTATGGCTACACCTTC.

The chain employs TRBV5-4 and TRBJ2-1, with 12 bases aligning to TRBD1. V dropped 2 bases and J dropped 8; count of bases not matched to a gene: 5. Germline loops: CDR1 SGHNT, CDR2 YYREEE (reference sequence). This CDR3 spans 15 amino acids. The CDR3 sequence is CASSLPGQGAYEQFF. The DNA of the CDR3 is TGTGCCAGCAGCTTACCGGGACAGGGGGCCTATGAGCAGTTCTTC.

This rearrangement joins TRBV18 to TRBJ1-2; 9 bases line up with TRBD1. This CDR3 comprises 14 residues. Germline V lookup: CDR1 KGHSH, CDR2 LQKENI. With V trimmed by 3 bases and J by 6 bases, 5 bases remained unmatched. As DNA, the CDR3 is TGTGCCAGCTCACCCGGGACAGGGCTGAATGGCTACACCTTC. Amino acids: CASSPGTGLNGYTF.

The gene calls are TRBV11-2 and TRBJ1-1; the match to TRBD1 covers 11 bases. Germline-derived CDR1 and CDR2 are SGHAT and FQNNGV. The CDR3 is 13 residues long. Losses at the gene ends were 5 bases for V and 11 bases for J; bases not matched to a gene: 7. The CDR3 coding sequence is TGTGCCAGCAGCATAGGACAGGGGGCGCGGGCTTTCTTT. The encoded protein is CASSIGQGARAFF.

The sample holds a few counts of this clone. CDR3 residues: CASSPFFATENNQPQHF. DNA of the CDR3: TGTGCCAGCTCACCATTCTTCGCGACGGAGAACAATCAGCCCCAGCATTTT. The chain couples TRBV18 to TRBJ1-5, with D hard to call. This CDR3 has 17 residues. Germline CDR1 is KGHSH and CDR2 is LQKENI. V was trimmed by 2 bases and J by 3 bases, leaving 17 bases between them. Filled out from reference TRBV18 and TRBJ1-5, the complete variable domain reads NAGVMQNPRHLVRRRGQEARLRCSPMKGHSHVYWYRQLPEEGLKFMVYLQKENIIDESGMPKERFSAEFPKEGPSILRIQQVVRGDSAAYFCASSPFFATENNQPQHFGDGTRLSIL.

This chain uses TRBV11-2 with TRBJ2-5, with 7 bases that match TRBD1. Germline assignment: CDR1 SGHAT and CDR2 FQNNGV. CDR3 length equals 15 residues. V lost 3 bases to trimming and J lost 2 bases; unmatched junction nucleotides: 6. CDR3 in DNA: TGTGCCAGCAGCTTGAACAGGGGAAGTCAAGAGACCCAGTACTTC. Protein: CASSLNRGSQETQYF.

The chain joins TRBV28 to TRBJ1-2; the match to TRBD1 covers 8 bases. The V gene's germline CDR1 is MDHEN and CDR2 SYDVKM. V lost 5 bases and J lost 4; bases outside the gene matches: 6. The CDR3 is made up of 14 amino acids. The CDR3 spells CASSLLGTGYGYTF. The CDR3 bases are TGTGCCAGCAGTCTTCTCGGGACAGGCTATGGCTACACCTTC.

The V and J genes are TRBV5-1 and TRBJ2-7; 7 bases fit TRBD1. Germline V CDR1 and CDR2: SGHRS, YFSETQ. This CDR3 comprises 14 residues. With 3 bases clipped from V and 2 bases from J, the junction kept 5 bases outside the gene matches. CDR3 sequence: CASSSGTAAYEQYF. The CDR3 DNA reads TGCGCCAGCAGCTCAGGGACAGCCGCCTACGAGCAGTACTTC.

The genes are TRBV19 and TRBJ2-3; the D is unclear. V gave up 4 bases and J gave up 1 base, with 18 bases separating them. In germline, CDR1 is LNHDA, CDR2 SQIVND (reference sequence). The CDR3 runs to 17 residues. The CDR3 here is CASSTSPSVRGTDTQYF. CDR3 sequence (DNA): TGTGCCAGTAGTACCTCCCCCTCGGTTCGGGGCACAGATACGCAGTATTTT.

This chain links TRBV2 with TRBJ2-7; 10 bases agree with TRBD1. The CDR3 runs 15 residues. Trimming cost V 0 bases and J 6 bases; bases outside gene matches: 5. CDR1 is SNHLY and CDR2 is FYNNEI in the germline V gene. The chain's CDR3 is CASSEAGTGDPEQYF. The CDR3 nucleotides are TGTGCCAGCAGTGAAGCCGGGACAGGGGACCCCGAGCAGTACTTC.

This clone was recorded a few times. V gene TRBV7-9 combines with J gene TRBJ1-1; the D gene is possibly TRBD1 (6 bases). Trimming removed 6 bases at V and 7 bases at J, with 15 bases between. Germline CDR1 SEHNR, CDR2 FQNEAQ (reference sequence). CDR3 size: 13 residues. The CDR3 nucleotides read TGTGCCAGCAGTTCCCAGGGGTTGTTTGAAGCTTTCTTT. Its protein product is CASSSQGLFEAFF.

The V and J genes are TRBV5-1 and TRBJ1-6, with a possible D match to TRBD1 (6 bases). The CDR3 contains 15 residues. The V gene's germline CDR1 is SGHRS and CDR2 YFSETQ. V was cut by 4 bases and J by 7 bases, with 15 bases left in between. CDR3 region: CASSPDPTGNSPLHF. The CDR3 DNA sequence: TGCGCCAGCAGCCCGGATCCTACAGGGAATTCACCCCTCCACTTT. The full variable domain, its missing parts supplied by reference TRBV5-1 and TRBJ1-6, is KAGVTQTPRYLIKTRGQQVTLSCSPISGHRSVSWYQQTPGQGLQFLFEYFSETQRNKGNFPGRFSGRQFSNSRSEMNVSTLELGDSALYLCASSPDPTGNSPLHFGNGTRLTVT.